This is a list of T cell receptor beta chains from one sample in a study of blood T cell repertoires in COVID-19. Profiling relied on immunoSEQ multiplex PCR, and the TCRdb table lists in-frame clones only, not all of them. This table has around 230,000 clones, roughly 80% appearing once. The sample taken for sequencing was peripheral blood. The source of these receptors is an older woman with active or convalescent COVID-19. CDR3s include the opening cysteine and the closing phenylalanine or tryptophan. The D gene is left open where the match is weak. The size field is filled for only some rows; it gives once, few, many or a size class.

. TRBJ2-1 . TRBV3-1/TRBV3-2 TGTGCCAGCAGCCACGCTGGCGTAGGGGATGAGCAGTTCTTC CASSHAGVGDEQFF
. TRBJ1-3 . TRBV6-6 TGTGCCAGCAGCTCAACGGACAGCTCTGGAAACACCATATATTTT CASSSTDSSGNTIYF
. TRBJ2-3 . TRBV7-9 TGTGCCAGCAGCTTAGGGCCTAGCACAGATACGCAGTATTTT CASSLGPSTDTQYF
. TRBJ2-5 . TRBV2 TGTGCCAGCAGAAACAGCTGGGGCGAAGAGACCCAGTACTTC CASRNSWGEETQYF
few TRBJ2-5 . TRBV5-1 TGCGCCAGCAGCACCCGACAGACTGGGACCCAGTACTTC CASSTRQTGTQYF
. TRBJ2-1 . TRBV19 TGTGCCAGTAGTTCAGGTGCCTACAATGAGCAGTTCTTC CASSSGAYNEQFF
. TRBJ2-6 . TRBV5-1 TGCGCCAGCACCCCCGCGAGGGCCGGGGCCAACGTCCTGACTTTC CASTPARAGANVLTF
. TRBJ2-2 . TRBV5-1 TGCGCCAGCAGCTTTTCGGCAGGGGATAACACCGGGGAGCTGTTTTTT CASSFSAGDNTGELFF
. TRBJ2-1 TRBD2 TRBV7-9 TGTGCCAGCAGCCCTGCGGGACTAGCACCAAATGAGCAGTTCTTC CASSPAGLAPNEQFF
. TRBJ2-1 TRBD1 TRBV27 TGTGCCAGCAGTCCACAGGGGGCTCTAAGGACCAATGAGCAGTTCTTC CASSPQGALRTNEQFF
. TRBJ1-2 . TRBV4-1 TGCGCCAGCAGCCAAGATCCGGCGACACGGGGCTACACCTTC CASSQDPATRGYTF
. TRBJ1-3 . TRBV11-2 TGTGCCAGCCGCCAAGGGGTTCTCTCTGGAAACACCATATATTTT CASRQGVLSGNTIYF
. TRBJ2-3 TRBD2 TRBV7-6 TGTGCCAGCAGCTGGACTAGCGGGCTTACAGATACGCAGTATTTT CASSWTSGLTDTQYF
. TRBJ1-4 . TRBV6-1 TGTGCCAGCAGTGAAGGGGGGGGGCGCAGTGAAAAACTGTTTTTT CASSEGGGRSEKLFF
. TRBJ1-1 TRBD1 TRBV12-5 TGTGCTAGTGGTAAAACAGGGGGTACTGAAGCTTTCTTT CASGKTGGTEAFF
few TRBJ2-3 TRBD2 TRBV10-3 TGTGCCATCAGTTTAGCGGGGGATGCTAGTACAGATACGCAGTATTTT CAISLAGDASTDTQYF
. TRBJ2-7 . TRBV10-3 TGTGCCATCAGTGAGGCAACATACGAGCAGTACTTC CAISEATYEQYF